This T cell receptor beta chain appears in the sequencing data of a study of blood T cell repertoires in COVID-19. The CDR3 is made up of 14 amino acids. The V gene lost 3 bases and the J gene lost 6 bases, with 13 bases spanning the gap. Data came from immunoSEQ multiplex PCR; TCRdb stores just in-frame clones and leaves some out. The repertoire holds 250,000 to 300,000 clones, with around 78% as singletons. The gene calls are TRBV5-3 and TRBJ1-5, with D possibly TRBD1 on 5 matching bases. TRBV5-3 is an open reading frame, and its role is uncertain. The sequencing input was peripheral blood. This TCR came from a man in his 60s who had recovered from COVID-19. The CDR3 DNA is TGTGCCAGAAGCTCCGGAAGGGGAGGTCAGCCCCAGCATTTT. It specifies CARSSGRGGQPQHF.